Detailed here is one T cell receptor (beta chain). The sample comes from a study of cytomegalovirus exposure and HLA in healthy donors. Produced via immunoSEQ multiplex PCR; TCRdb's table is partial and in-frame only. The data show 85,000 to 120,000 clones, 88% seen once. Trimming pared 4 bases from V and 6 bases from J, leaving 27 bases between. The CDR3 sequence is 18 residues long. Germline V gene sequence: CDR1 PRHDT, CDR2 FYEKMQ (reference sequence). V gene TRBV13 combines with J gene TRBJ1-1; no firm D call. This clonotype originated in a woman under 30 in good health and CMV-seropositive. Source material: PBMCs. The chain's CDR3 is CASSSNLLNISGYSEAFF. The CDR3 nucleotides are TGTGCCAGCAGCTCCAACCTCCTAAATATATCAGGTTACTCTGAAGCTTTCTTT.